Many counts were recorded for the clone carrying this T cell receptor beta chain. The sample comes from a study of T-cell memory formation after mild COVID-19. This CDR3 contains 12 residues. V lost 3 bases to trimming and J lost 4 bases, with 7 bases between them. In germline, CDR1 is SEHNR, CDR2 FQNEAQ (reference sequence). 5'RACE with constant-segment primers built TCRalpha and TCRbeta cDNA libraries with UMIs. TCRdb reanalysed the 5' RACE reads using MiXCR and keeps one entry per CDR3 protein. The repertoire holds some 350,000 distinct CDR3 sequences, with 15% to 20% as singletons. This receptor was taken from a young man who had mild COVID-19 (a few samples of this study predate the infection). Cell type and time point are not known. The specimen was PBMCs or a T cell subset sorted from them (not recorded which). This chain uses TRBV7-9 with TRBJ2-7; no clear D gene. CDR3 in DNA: TGTGCCAGCAGCTTTAGTTTATACGAGCAGTACTTC. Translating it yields CASSFSLYEQYF.